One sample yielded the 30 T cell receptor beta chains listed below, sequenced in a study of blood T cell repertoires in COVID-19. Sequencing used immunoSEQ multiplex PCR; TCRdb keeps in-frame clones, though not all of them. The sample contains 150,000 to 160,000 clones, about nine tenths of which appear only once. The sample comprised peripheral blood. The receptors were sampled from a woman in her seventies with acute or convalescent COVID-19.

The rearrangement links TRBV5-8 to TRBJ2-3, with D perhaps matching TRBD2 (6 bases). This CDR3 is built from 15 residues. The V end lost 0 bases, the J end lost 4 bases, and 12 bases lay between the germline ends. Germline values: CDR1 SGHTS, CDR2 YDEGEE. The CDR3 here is CASSLEAGYSDTQYF. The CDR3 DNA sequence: TGTGCCAGCAGCTTGGAGGCGGGGTACTCAGATACGCAGTATTTT. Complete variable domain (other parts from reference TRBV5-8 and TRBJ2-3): EAGVTQSPTHLIKTRGQQATLRCSPISGHTSVYWYQQALGLGLQFLLWYDEGEERNRGNFPPRFSGRQFPNYSSELNVNALELEDSALYLCASSLEAGYSDTQYFGPGTRLTVL.

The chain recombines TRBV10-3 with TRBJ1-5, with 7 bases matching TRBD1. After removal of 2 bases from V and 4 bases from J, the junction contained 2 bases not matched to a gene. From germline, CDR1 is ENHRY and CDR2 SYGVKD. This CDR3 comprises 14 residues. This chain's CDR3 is CAISEAGGNQPQHF. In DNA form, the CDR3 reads TGTGCCATCAGTGAGGCAGGGGGTAATCAGCCCCAGCATTTT.

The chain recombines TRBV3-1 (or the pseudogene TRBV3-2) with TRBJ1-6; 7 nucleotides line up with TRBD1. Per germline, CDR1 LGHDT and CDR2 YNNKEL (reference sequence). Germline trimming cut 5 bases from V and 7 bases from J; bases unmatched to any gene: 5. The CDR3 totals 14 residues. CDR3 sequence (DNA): TGTGCCAGCAGCTGGGGACAGACGAATTCACCCCTCCACTTT. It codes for CASSWGQTNSPLHF.

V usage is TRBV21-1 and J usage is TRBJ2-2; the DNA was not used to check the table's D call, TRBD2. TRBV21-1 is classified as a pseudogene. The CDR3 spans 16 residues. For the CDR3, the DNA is TGTGCCAGCAGCAAGTCAGGACTTAGGAGAACCGGGGAGCTGTTTTTT. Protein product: CASSKSGLRRTGELFF.

The CDR3 DNA is TGTGCCAGCAGTTACTCAGGGGGCACTAACTATGGCTACACCTTC. It codes for CASSYSGGTNYGYTF. The V call is TRBV6-5, the J call TRBJ1-2, with 7 nucleotides matching TRBD1. The CDR3 runs to 15 residues. Germline CDR1 reads MNHEY; CDR2 reads SVGAGI. The ends lost 0 bases at V and 0 bases at J; junction bases unmatched: 1.

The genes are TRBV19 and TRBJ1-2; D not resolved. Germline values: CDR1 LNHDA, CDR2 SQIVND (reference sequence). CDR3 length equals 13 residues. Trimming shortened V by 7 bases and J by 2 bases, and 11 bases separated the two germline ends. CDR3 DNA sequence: TGTGCCAGTACCCGAGGCACCAACTATGGCTACACCTTC. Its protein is CASTRGTNYGYTF.

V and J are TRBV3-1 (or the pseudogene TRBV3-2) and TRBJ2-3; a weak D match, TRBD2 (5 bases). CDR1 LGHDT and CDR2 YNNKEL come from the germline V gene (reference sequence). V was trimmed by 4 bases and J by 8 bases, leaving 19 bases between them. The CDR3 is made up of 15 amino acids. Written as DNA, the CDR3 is TGTGCCAGCAGCCCCCGGGTCCCCTTTGAGGGTACGCAGTATTTT. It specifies CASSPRVPFEGTQYF.

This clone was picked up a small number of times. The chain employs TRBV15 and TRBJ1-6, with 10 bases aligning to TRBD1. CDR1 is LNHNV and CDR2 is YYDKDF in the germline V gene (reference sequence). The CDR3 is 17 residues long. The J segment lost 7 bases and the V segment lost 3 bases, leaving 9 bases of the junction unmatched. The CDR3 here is CATSSGTGVTRNSPLHF. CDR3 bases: TGTGCCACCAGCAGCGGGACAGGGGTGACGCGGAATTCACCCCTCCACTTT.

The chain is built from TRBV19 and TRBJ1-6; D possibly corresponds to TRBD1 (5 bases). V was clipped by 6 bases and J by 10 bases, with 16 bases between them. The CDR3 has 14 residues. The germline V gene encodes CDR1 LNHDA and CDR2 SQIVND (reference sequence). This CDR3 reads CASSPTDGRSPLHF. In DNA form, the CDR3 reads TGTGCCAGTAGCCCGACAGACGGAAGGTCACCCCTCCACTTT.

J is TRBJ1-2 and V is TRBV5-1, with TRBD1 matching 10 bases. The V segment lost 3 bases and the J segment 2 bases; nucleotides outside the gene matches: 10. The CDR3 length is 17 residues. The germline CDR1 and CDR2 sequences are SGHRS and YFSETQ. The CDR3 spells CASSSEPRTGGNYGYTF. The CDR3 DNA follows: TGCGCCAGCAGCTCGGAACCAAGGACAGGGGGAAACTATGGCTACACCTTC.

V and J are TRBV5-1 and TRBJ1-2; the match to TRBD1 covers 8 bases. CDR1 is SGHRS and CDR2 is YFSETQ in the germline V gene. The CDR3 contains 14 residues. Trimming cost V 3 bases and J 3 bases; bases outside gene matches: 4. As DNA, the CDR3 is TGCGCCAGCAGCTCAGGACAGGGTGACTATGGCTACACCTTC. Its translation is CASSSGQGDYGYTF.

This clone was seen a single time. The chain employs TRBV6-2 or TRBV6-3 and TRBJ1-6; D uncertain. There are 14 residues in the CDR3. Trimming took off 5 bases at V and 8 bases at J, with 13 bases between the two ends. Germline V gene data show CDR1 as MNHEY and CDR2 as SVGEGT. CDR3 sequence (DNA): TGTGCCAGCAGTAGGCTGCAGGTAGATTCACCCCTCCACTTT. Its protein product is CASSRLQVDSPLHF.

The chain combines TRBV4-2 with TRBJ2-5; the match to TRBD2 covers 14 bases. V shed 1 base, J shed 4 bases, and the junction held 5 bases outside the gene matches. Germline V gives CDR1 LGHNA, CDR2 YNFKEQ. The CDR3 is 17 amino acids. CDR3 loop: CASSQGLAGGSGETQYF. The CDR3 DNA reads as TGTGCCAGCAGCCAAGGACTAGCGGGGGGGAGTGGAGAGACCCAGTACTTC.

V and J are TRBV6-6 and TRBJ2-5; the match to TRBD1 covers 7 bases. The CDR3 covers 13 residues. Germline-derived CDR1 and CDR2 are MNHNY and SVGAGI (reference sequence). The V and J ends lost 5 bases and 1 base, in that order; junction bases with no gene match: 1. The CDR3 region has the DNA TGTGCCAGCAGTGGACAGGCCCAAGAGACCCAGTACTTC. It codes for CASSGQAQETQYF.

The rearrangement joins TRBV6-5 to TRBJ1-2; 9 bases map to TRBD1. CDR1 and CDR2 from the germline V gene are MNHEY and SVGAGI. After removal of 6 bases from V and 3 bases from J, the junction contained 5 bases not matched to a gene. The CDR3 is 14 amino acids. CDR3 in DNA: TGTGCCAGCAGGCTACAGGGGGCCTACTATGGCTACACCTTC. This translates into CASRLQGAYYGYTF.

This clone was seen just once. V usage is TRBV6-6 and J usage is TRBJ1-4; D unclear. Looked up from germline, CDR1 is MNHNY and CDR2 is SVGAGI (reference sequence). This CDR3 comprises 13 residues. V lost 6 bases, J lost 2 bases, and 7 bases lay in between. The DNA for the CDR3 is TGTGCCAGCAGGCGCGGTACTAATGAAAAACTGTTTTTT. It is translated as CASRRGTNEKLFF.

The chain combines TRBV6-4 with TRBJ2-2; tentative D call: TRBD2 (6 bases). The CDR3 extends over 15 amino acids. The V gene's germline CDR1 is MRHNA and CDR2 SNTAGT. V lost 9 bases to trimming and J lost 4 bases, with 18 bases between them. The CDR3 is CASRQGTGGTGELFF. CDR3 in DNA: TGTGCCAGTAGGCAGGGAACCGGGGGCACCGGGGAGCTGTTTTTT.

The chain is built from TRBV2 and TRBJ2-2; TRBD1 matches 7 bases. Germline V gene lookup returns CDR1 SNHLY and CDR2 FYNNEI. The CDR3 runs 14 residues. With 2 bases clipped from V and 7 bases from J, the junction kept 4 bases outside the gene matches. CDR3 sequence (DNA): TGTGCCAGCAGTGAAAACAGGGGCGGCGGGGAGCTGTTTTTT. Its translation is CASSENRGGGELFF.

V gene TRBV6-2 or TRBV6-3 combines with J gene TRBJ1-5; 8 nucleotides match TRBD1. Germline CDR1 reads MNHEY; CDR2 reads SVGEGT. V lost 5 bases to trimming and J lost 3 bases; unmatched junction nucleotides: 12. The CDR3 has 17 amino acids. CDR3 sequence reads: CASSPDRGAIINQPQHF. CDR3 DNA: TGTGCCAGCAGTCCAGACAGGGGAGCCATAATCAATCAGCCCCAGCATTTT.

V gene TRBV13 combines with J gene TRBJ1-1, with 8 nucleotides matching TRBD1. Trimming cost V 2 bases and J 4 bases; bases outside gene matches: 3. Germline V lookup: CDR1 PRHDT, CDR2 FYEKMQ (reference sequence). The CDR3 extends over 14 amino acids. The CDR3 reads CASSLSGGITEAFF. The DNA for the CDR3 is TGTGCCAGCAGCTTATCAGGGGGCATCACTGAAGCTTTCTTT.

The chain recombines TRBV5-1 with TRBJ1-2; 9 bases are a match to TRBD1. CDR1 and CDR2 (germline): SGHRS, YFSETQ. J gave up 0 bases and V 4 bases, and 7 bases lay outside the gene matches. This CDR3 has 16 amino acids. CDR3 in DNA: TGCGCCAGCAGCCGGACAGGGGACCTAGCTAACTATGGCTACACCTTC. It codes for CASSRTGDLANYGYTF. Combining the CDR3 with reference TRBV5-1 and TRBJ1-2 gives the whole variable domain KAGVTQTPRYLIKTRGQQVTLSCSPISGHRSVSWYQQTPGQGLQFLFEYFSETQRNKGNFPGRFSGRQFSNSRSEMNVSTLELGDSALYLCASSRTGDLANYGYTFGSGTRLTVV.

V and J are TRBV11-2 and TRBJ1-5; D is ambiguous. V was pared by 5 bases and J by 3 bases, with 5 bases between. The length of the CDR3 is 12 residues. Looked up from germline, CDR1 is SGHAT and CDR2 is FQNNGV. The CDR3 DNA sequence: TGTGCCAGCAGCCGTCCCAATCAGCCCCAGCATTTT. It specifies CASSRPNQPQHF.

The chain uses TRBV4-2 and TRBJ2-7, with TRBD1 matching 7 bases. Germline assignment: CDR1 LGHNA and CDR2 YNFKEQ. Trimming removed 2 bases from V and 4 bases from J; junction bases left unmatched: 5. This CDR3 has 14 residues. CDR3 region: CASSQLDRVYEQYF. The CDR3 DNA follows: TGTGCCAGCAGCCAACTAGACAGGGTTTACGAGCAGTACTTC.

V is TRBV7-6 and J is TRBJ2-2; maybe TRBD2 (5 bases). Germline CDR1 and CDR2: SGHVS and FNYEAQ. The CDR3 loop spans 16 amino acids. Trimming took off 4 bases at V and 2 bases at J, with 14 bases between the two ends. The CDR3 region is CASSSGIIPNTGELFF. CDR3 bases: TGTGCCAGCAGCTCCGGGATAATCCCAAACACCGGGGAGCTGTTTTTT.

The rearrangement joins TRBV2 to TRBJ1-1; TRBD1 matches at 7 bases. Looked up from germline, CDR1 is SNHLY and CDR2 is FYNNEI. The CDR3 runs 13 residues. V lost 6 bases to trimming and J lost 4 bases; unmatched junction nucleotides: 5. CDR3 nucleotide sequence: TGTGCCAGCAGGACAGGGCCCTTCACTGAAGCTTTCTTT. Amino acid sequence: CASRTGPFTEAFF.

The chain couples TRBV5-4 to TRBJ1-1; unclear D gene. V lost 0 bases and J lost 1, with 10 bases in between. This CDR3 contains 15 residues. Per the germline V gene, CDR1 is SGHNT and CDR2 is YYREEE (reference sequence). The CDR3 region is CASSLAEGGNTEAFF. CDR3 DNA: TGTGCCAGCAGCTTGGCTGAGGGAGGGAACACTGAAGCTTTCTTT.

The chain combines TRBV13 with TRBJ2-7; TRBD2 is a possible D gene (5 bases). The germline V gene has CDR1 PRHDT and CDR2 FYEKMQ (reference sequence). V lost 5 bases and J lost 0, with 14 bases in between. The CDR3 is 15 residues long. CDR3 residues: CASSPAEESSYEQYV. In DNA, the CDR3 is TGTGCCAGCAGCCCCGCGGAGGAGAGCTCCTACGAGCAGTACGTC.

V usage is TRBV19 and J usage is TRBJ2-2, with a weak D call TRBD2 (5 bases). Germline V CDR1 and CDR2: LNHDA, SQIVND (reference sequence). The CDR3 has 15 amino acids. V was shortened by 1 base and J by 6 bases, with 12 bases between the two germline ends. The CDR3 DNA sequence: TGTGCCAGTAGTATAGCCCCGGGGAAGGCCGGGGAGCTGTTTTTT. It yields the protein CASSIAPGKAGELFF.

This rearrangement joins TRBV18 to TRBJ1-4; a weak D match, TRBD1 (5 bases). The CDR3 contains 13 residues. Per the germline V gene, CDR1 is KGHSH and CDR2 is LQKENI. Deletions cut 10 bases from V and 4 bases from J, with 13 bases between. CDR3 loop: CATRSGFNEKLFF. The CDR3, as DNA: TGTGCCACCCGGTCAGGGTTTAATGAAAAACTGTTTTTT.

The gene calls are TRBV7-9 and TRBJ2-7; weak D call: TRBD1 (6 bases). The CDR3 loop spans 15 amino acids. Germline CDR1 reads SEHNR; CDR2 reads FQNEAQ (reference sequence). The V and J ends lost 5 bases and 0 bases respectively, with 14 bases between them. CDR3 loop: CASSSWDISSYEQYF. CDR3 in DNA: TGTGCCAGCAGCAGCTGGGACATTAGCTCCTACGAGCAGTACTTC.